The rows below give T cell receptor beta chains drawn from one sample of a study of blood T cell repertoires in COVID-19. Using immunoSEQ multiplex PCR, the repertoire was profiled, and TCRdb retains in-frame clones only, with some absent. The sample lists about 180,000 clones; about nine tenths were seen once. The specimen was peripheral blood. The receptors stem from a man in his sixties or seventies with active or convalescent COVID-19. Each CDR3 is given with its conserved first and last residue. The order of the fields is D gene, clone size, V gene, J gene, CDR3 DNA, CDR3 protein. The D gene is left open where the match is weak. Size tells how often a clone was seen (once, few, many) or the class of an expanded clone, and some rows leave it out.

TRBD1	.	TRBV7-2	TRBJ2-2	TGTGCCAGCGCCCGAGTGGGTCAGGGGGCCACCGGGGAGCTGTTTTTT	CASARVGQGATGELFF
.	.	TRBV7-9	TRBJ2-3	TGTGCCAGCAGCTTAGAAGTGAGGGAAGGGCAGTATTTT	CASSLEVREGQYF
.	once	TRBV7-6	TRBJ2-1	TGTGCCAGCAGCCCAAAGTCAGTAACCTACAATGAGCAGTTCTTC	CASSPKSVTYNEQFF
TRBD2	.	TRBV29-1	TRBJ2-1	TGCAGCGTTGCCCGAGTAGCGGGTAGCTCCTACAATGAGCAGTTCTTC	CSVARVAGSSYNEQFF
TRBD2	.	TRBV6-4	TRBJ2-1	TGTGCCAGCAGTGAACAGACTAGCGGGGCGTACAATGAGCAGTTCTTC	CASSEQTSGAYNEQFF
TRBD1	.	TRBV20-1	TRBJ1-1	TGCAGTGCTAGTAGGGACAGCCGTGAAGCTTTCTTT	CSASRDSREAFF
.	few	TRBV7-9	TRBJ1-5	TGTGCCAGCAGCTTAGTGGCCCAGCCCCAGCATTTT	CASSLVAQPQHF
.	.	TRBV29-1	TRBJ1-6	TGCAGCGTTTGCAAACTCCCGGGGGGGGGACCCCACATTTCACCCCTCCACTTT	CSVCKLPGGGPHISPLHF
.	few	TRBV19	TRBJ1-5	TGTGCCAGTAGTCTGGATACGGGGAATCAGCCCCAGCATTTT	CASSLDTGNQPQHF
.	.	TRBV18	TRBJ2-7	TGTGCCAGCTCACCCGGGTACGAGCAGTACTTC	CASSPGYEQYF
TRBD2	.	TRBV7-6	TRBJ2-7	TGTGCCAGCAGCCCCGCTAGCGGGAGAGGCTCCTACGAGCAGTACTTC	CASSPASGRGSYEQYF
TRBD1	.	TRBV29-1	TRBJ2-2	TGCAGCGTAAACGCTGGACAGGGGAACACCGGGGAGCTGTTTTTT	CSVNAGQGNTGELFF
TRBD1	.	TRBV5-1	TRBJ1-1	TGCGCCAGCAGCTCCCCGACAGGGGCAGCTTTGAACACTGAAGCTTTCTTT	CASSSPTGAALNTEAFF
TRBD2	.	TRBV3-1/TRBV3-2	TRBJ2-1	TGTGCCAGCAGCCAAGATCTCAGCGGGGTTTACAATGAGCAGTTCTTC	CASSQDLSGVYNEQFF
.	.	TRBV13	TRBJ2-1	TGTGCCAGCAGCTTTACAGGGATCCCTGAGCAGTTCTTC	CASSFTGIPEQFF
TRBD1	once	TRBV18	TRBJ2-7	TGTGCCAGCTCACCGGGACAGCGTTTTGGCGAGCAGTACTTC	CASSPGQRFGEQYF
TRBD2	.	TRBV11-2	TRBJ2-1	TGTGCCAGCAGCTTAGCCAACGGGGGGGGCCTTTACAATGAGCAGTTCTTC	CASSLANGGGLYNEQFF
TRBD1	.	TRBV9	TRBJ1-6	TGTGCCAGCAGCGTAACAGGGGGTAATTCACCCCTCCACTTT	CASSVTGGNSPLHF
TRBD1	.	TRBV11-2	TRBJ1-5	TGTGCCAGCAGCCGACAGGGGTATAGCAATCAGCCCCAGCATTTT	CASSRQGYSNQPQHF
TRBD2	.	TRBV28	TRBJ2-7	TGTGCCAGCAGTTTATGGCTAGCGGAGCGCAACGAGCAGTACTTC	CASSLWLAERNEQYF
.	.	TRBV27	TRBJ1-5	TGTGCCAGCAGTCAAGGGACTTTCGTTCAGCCCCAGCATTTT	CASSQGTFVQPQHF
TRBD2	.	TRBV5-5	TRBJ2-1	TGTGCCACCTGGCGGGGGAACTCCTACAATGAGCAGTTCTTC	CATWRGNSYNEQFF
.	.	TRBV9	TRBJ1-2	TGTGCCAGCAGCCAACAGGGCGTTTATGGCTACACCTTC	CASSQQGVYGYTF
.	.	TRBV5-5	TRBJ2-6	TGTGCCAGCTCGGACGTCAGGGTAGTTTCTGGGGCCAACGTCCTGACTTTC	CASSDVRVVSGANVLTF
.	.	TRBV11-2	TRBJ2-1	TGTGCCAGCTGTAAGGGGGCCTACAATGAGCAGTTCTTC	CASCKGAYNEQFF
.	.	TRBV19	TRBJ2-1	TGTGCCAGTAGTACCTCAGGGGGGACCTACAATGAGCAGTTCTTC	CASSTSGGTYNEQFF
.	.	TRBV3-1/TRBV3-2	TRBJ2-2	TGTGCCAGCAGCCAAGCTGAGGCGAACACCGGGGAGCTGTTTTTT	CASSQAEANTGELFF
TRBD1	few	TRBV6-5	TRBJ1-1	TGTGCCAGCATTTTACAGGGGGCGCGTCCTGAAGCTTTCTTT	CASILQGARPEAFF
TRBD2	few	TRBV2	TRBJ2-5	TGTGCCAGCAGGGAACTGGCGGGAGGGAATCAAGAGACCCAGTACTTC	CASRELAGGNQETQYF
.	once	TRBV7-3	TRBJ1-1	TGTGCCAGCAGCTTGGTCGGGTTAAACACTGAAGCTTTCTTT	CASSLVGLNTEAFF
TRBD1	.	TRBV7-9	TRBJ1-1	TGTGCCAGCAGACTATCACGACAGGGGAACACTGAAGCTTTCTTT	CASRLSRQGNTEAFF
.	.	TRBV5-1	TRBJ1-6	TGCGCCAGCAGCCCTGACTCCGGAGGGGTGGTTTCACCCCTCCACTTT	CASSPDSGGVVSPLHF
.	.	TRBV5-8	TRBJ1-5	TGTGCCAGCAGTCGGGTTGGATACCAGCCCCAGCATTTT	CASSRVGYQPQHF
.	.	TRBV14	TRBJ2-7	TGTGCCAGCAGCCGCTCCAATCATTACAGGGAGGGGGAGCAGTACTTC	CASSRSNHYREGEQYF
TRBD2	.	TRBV11-3	TRBJ2-2	TGTGCCAGCAGCTTAGATAGCGGGCCACTGTCCGGGGAGCTGTTTTTT	CASSLDSGPLSGELFF
TRBD2	.	TRBV6-2/TRBV6-3	TRBJ2-1	TGTGCCAGCAGCCGACTAGCGGGAGGCGGCAATGAGCAGTTCTTC	CASSRLAGGGNEQFF
.	.	TRBV9	TRBJ2-2	TGTGCCAGCAGCGTAAGAGCGAACACCGGGGAGCTGTTTTTT	CASSVRANTGELFF
TRBD1	.	TRBV3-1/TRBV3-2	TRBJ2-3	TGTGCCAGCAGCCAAGCCGGCACAGGGGCAGATACGCAGTATTTT	CASSQAGTGADTQYF
.	few	TRBV20-1	TRBJ1-1	TGCAGTGCTAGAGGGAGGACTGAAGCTTTCTTT	CSARGRTEAFF
.	few	TRBV5-8	TRBJ1-5	TGTGCCAGCAGCCACCGGGACATTAGCTATCAGCCCCAGCATTTT	CASSHRDISYQPQHF
TRBD2	once	TRBV5-8	TRBJ2-3	TGTGCCAGCGTGGCGGGAGGAGACTCAGATACGCAGTATTTT	CASVAGGDSDTQYF
TRBD1	.	TRBV6-2/TRBV6-3	TRBJ2-5	TGTGCCAGCAGCCGCTTTACAGGGGAAGGAAAGACCCAGTACTTC	CASSRFTGEGKTQYF
.	.	TRBV18	TRBJ1-6	TGTGCCAGCTCACCACGAATGGGCAAGGATAATTCACCCCTCCACTTT	CASSPRMGKDNSPLHF
.	.	TRBV10-2	TRBJ2-7	TGCGCCAGCATGACACAGGGTGTGAACCCCTACGAGCAGTACTTC	CASMTQGVNPYEQYF
.	.	TRBV5-6	TRBJ2-6	TGTGCCAGCAGCTTGGATAAGGGGCCCTCTGGGGCCAACGTCCTGACTTTC	CASSLDKGPSGANVLTF
TRBD2	.	TRBV11-2	TRBJ2-1	TGTGCCAGCAGCTTACGGGGGACTAGACTTAGCGGGGGATACAATGAGCAGTTCTTC	CASSLRGTRLSGGYNEQFF
TRBD2	.	TRBV7-9	TRBJ2-7	TGTGCCAGCAGCAGAGGACTAGCGGGGACCTACGAGCAGTACTTC	CASSRGLAGTYEQYF
TRBD2	few	TRBV6-2/TRBV6-3	TRBJ2-3	TGTGCCAGCAGTTACTATAGCGGGAGGATATCAGATACGCAGTATTTT	CASSYYSGRISDTQYF
.	.	TRBV7-3	TRBJ1-1	TGTGCCAGCAGCTTAGGCAGGGGCAACACTGAAGCTTTCTTT	CASSLGRGNTEAFF
TRBD1	.	TRBV7-6	TRBJ1-6	TGTGCCAGAAACCGGGACAGACTTCCTAATTCACCCCTCCACTTT	CARNRDRLPNSPLHF
TRBD2	once	TRBV27	TRBJ2-1	TGTGCCAGCAGTCCCTACCTAGCGGGCGGCGTTAATGAGCAGTTCTTC	CASSPYLAGGVNEQFF
.	.	TRBV28	TRBJ1-2	TGTGCCAGCAGTAAAACCGCGACACGTAACTATGGCTACACCTTC	CASSKTATRNYGYTF
.	.	TRBV24-1	TRBJ1-2	TGTGCCACCAGTGACCGATCGGGGTATGGCTACACCTTC	CATSDRSGYGYTF
.	few	TRBV20-1	TRBJ2-1	TGCAGTGCAAGCTTGGTAAATGAGCAGTTCTTC	CSASLVNEQFF
.	few	TRBV2	TRBJ1-5	TGTGCCAGCAGTCCCTATTCTAACCAGCCCCAGCATTTT	CASSPYSNQPQHF
TRBD1	.	TRBV5-1	TRBJ2-5	TGCGCCAGCAGCTTGGTCCCAGGGGGACAAGAGACCCAGTACTTC	CASSLVPGGQETQYF
.	.	TRBV7-2	TRBJ2-7	TGTGCCAGCAGCTTAATGCAGACAGGCGGGGGCGAGCAGTACTTC	CASSLMQTGGGEQYF
TRBD1	.	TRBV7-9	TRBJ1-6	TGTGCCAGCAGCCACCGGACAGGGACTGAGGATAATTCACCCCTCCACTTT	CASSHRTGTEDNSPLHF